Listed below are T cell receptor beta chains from one sample, sequenced in a study of cytomegalovirus exposure and HLA in healthy donors. Profiling relied on immunoSEQ multiplex PCR, and the TCRdb table lists in-frame clones only, not all of them. The table lists 150,000 to 200,000 clones, roughly 80% of them singletons. Input material: PBMCs. The receptors were sampled from a human donor in good health. The CDR3 runs from the conserved cysteine through the conserved F or W. The D gene is left open where the match is weak. The size entry is marked missing in some rows and otherwise reads once, few, many or a size class.

J gene,V gene,clone size,D gene,CDR3 protein,CDR3 DNA
TRBJ2-7,TRBV5-4,-,TRBD2,CASSLETSAHEQYF,TGTGCCAGCAGCTTGGAAACTAGCGCCCACGAGCAGTACTTC
TRBJ1-4,TRBV7-9,-,TRBD1,CASSLGQGNEKLFF,TGTGCCAGCAGCCTCGGACAGGGTAATGAAAAACTGTTTTTT
TRBJ1-6,TRBV6-1,once,-,CASSEDSTYNSPLHF,TGTGCCAGCAGTGAAGACAGCACCTATAATTCACCCCTCCACTTT
TRBJ2-5,TRBV13,-,TRBD2,CASSFSGEETQYF,TGTGCCAGCAGCTTCAGCGGGGAAGAGACCCAGTACTTC
TRBJ2-1,TRBV4-3,-,TRBD2,CASSQDLRTSGYNEQFF,TGCGCCAGCAGCCAAGATCTCCGGACTAGCGGCTACAATGAGCAGTTCTTC
TRBJ1-5,TRBV5-1,-,-,CASSLEQGGQPQHF,TGCGCCAGCAGCTTGGAGCAGGGTGGACAGCCCCAGCATTTT
TRBJ1-5,TRBV5-1,-,-,CASSFGGLGSNQPQHF,TGCGCCAGCAGCTTCGGGGGTCTGGGAAGCAATCAGCCCCAGCATTTT
TRBJ2-7,TRBV2,-,-,CASSDGPGESEQYF,TGTGCCAGCAGTGACGGTCCAGGGGAAAGCGAGCAGTACTTC
TRBJ2-6,TRBV7-9,-,TRBD1,CASSTVDRAFSGANVLTF,TGTGCCAGCAGCACGGTGGACAGGGCCTTCTCTGGGGCCAACGTCCTGACTTTC
TRBJ2-7,TRBV7-2,-,-,CASSDRTAYEQYF,TGTGCCAGCAGCGACCGGACAGCCTACGAGCAGTACTTC
TRBJ2-5,TRBV11-3,once,TRBD1,CASSLHRGLEETQYF,TGTGCCAGCAGCTTACACAGGGGGCTAGAGGAGACCCAGTACTTC
TRBJ2-5,TRBV2,-,TRBD2,CASSGRERLAGGQETQYF,TGTGCCAGCAGTGGAAGAGAGAGATTAGCGGGGGGCCAAGAGACCCAGTACTTC
TRBJ1-5,TRBV4-1,-,-,CASSQDWGRQHSNQPQHF,TGCGCCAGCAGCCAAGATTGGGGGCGACAGCATAGCAATCAGCCCCAGCATTTT
TRBJ1-5,TRBV6-1,-,TRBD1,CASSEDRVNQPQHF,TGTGCCAGCAGTGAGGACAGGGTCAATCAGCCCCAGCATTTT
TRBJ2-7,TRBV4-2,-,-,CASSHHGAVSDEQYF,TGTGCCAGCAGCCATCATGGGGCCGTATCCGACGAGCAGTACTTC
TRBJ2-1,TRBV9,-,TRBD1,CASSGQGLGVNEQFF,TGTGCCAGCAGTGGACAGGGACTTGGCGTCAATGAGCAGTTCTTC
TRBJ1-2,TRBV6-5,-,TRBD1,CASSYSDRGRRYTF,TGTGCCAGCAGTTACTCCGACAGGGGGCGTAGGTACACCTTC
TRBJ1-4,TRBV7-9,-,-,CASSLVAQGITTNEKLFF,TGTGCCAGCAGCTTAGTCGCGCAGGGAATAACGACTAATGAAAAACTGTTTTTT
TRBJ2-1,TRBV14,-,-,CASSIKSSYNEQFF,TGTGCCAGCAGTATCAAGAGCTCCTACAATGAGCAGTTCTTC
TRBJ1-1,TRBV6-1,-,-,CASSPQTANTEAFF,TGTGCCAGCAGTCCGCAGACAGCGAACACTGAAGCTTTCTTT
TRBJ2-3,TRBV7-3,-,-,CASSLLLARTDTQYF,TGTGCCAGCAGCTTACTCCTAGCCCGCACAGATACGCAGTATTTT
TRBJ1-3,TRBV27,-,-,CASSPRGTISGNTIYF,TGTGCCAGCAGTCCTAGGGGGACAATCTCTGGAAACACCATATATTTT
TRBJ2-3,TRBV4-1,-,TRBD2,CASSQVPFRGGGTDTQYF,TGCGCCAGCAGCCAAGTCCCTTTTCGCGGGGGGGGCACAGATACGCAGTATTTT
TRBJ2-7,TRBV11-2,few,-,CASSLLPSEQYF,TGTGCCAGCAGCTTACTTCCCTCCGAGCAGTACTTC
TRBJ1-6,TRBV15,-,TRBD1,CATRRGTGGNSPLHF,TGTGCCACCCGCCGGGGGACAGGGGGCAATTCACCCCTCCACTTT
TRBJ2-1,TRBV7-9,few,TRBD1,CASSLGDREGANEQFF,TGTGCCAGCAGCTTAGGGGACAGGGAAGGAGCCAATGAGCAGTTCTTC
TRBJ1-6,TRBV28,-,-,CASSFGQGHINSPLHF,TGTGCCAGCAGTTTTGGGCAGGGGCATATCAATTCACCCCTCCACTTT
TRBJ1-2,TRBV7-9,few,TRBD1,CASSHGRGPTDGYTF,TGTGCCAGCAGCCACGGAAGGGGGCCGACGGATGGCTACACCTTC
TRBJ1-2,TRBV6-5,-,TRBD1,CASSSPQGAPNYGYTF,TGTGCCAGCAGTTCTCCACAGGGGGCGCCGAACTATGGCTACACCTTC
TRBJ1-2,TRBV9,-,-,CASSVESQTNYGYTF,TGTGCCAGCAGCGTAGAGTCACAGACTAACTATGGCTACACCTTC
TRBJ2-5,TRBV29-1,-,-,CSTLGGRGGYQETQYF,TGCAGCACTCTGGGGGGTAGGGGCGGGTACCAAGAGACCCAGTACTTC
TRBJ2-3,TRBV27,-,TRBD2,CASSFLAGGSDTQYF,TGTGCCAGCAGTTTTCTAGCGGGGGGATCAGATACGCAGTATTTT
TRBJ2-7,TRBV7-6,-,-,CASSPLSRGSYEQYF,TGTGCCAGCAGCCCTTTAAGCAGGGGCTCCTACGAGCAGTACTTC
TRBJ1-4,TRBV2,-,-,CASSEGRTAANEKLFF,TGTGCCAGCAGTGAGGGTCGGACAGCGGCTAATGAAAAACTGTTTTTT
TRBJ2-3,TRBV19,-,-,CASSVFTGSRDTQYF,TGTGCCAGTAGTGTCTTTACGGGGTCTCGGGATACGCAGTATTTT
TRBJ2-7,TRBV2,-,-,CASSEGRGHEQYF,TGTGCCAGCAGTGAAGGCAGGGGACACGAGCAGTACTTC
TRBJ2-3,TRBV5-1,-,-,CASSQGIGTDTQYF,TGCGCCAGCAGCCAGGGTATCGGCACAGATACGCAGTATTTT
TRBJ1-2,TRBV18,-,-,CASSPIPDSYYGYTF,TGTGCCAGCTCACCAATCCCCGACAGTTACTATGGCTACACCTTC
TRBJ2-3,TRBV5-1,-,TRBD2,CASSRTSRYTDTQYF,TGCGCCAGCAGCCGGACTAGCCGATACACAGATACGCAGTATTTT
TRBJ2-5,TRBV7-9,few,TRBD2,CASSSSGGIQETQYF,TGTGCCAGCAGCTCTAGCGGGGGTATACAAGAGACCCAGTACTTC
TRBJ2-2,TRBV5-8,-,-,CASSLWDKNTGELFF,TGTGCCAGCAGCTTGTGGGACAAGAACACCGGGGAGCTGTTTTTT
TRBJ2-7,TRBV5-1,-,TRBD1,CASSLPKGQLTYEQYF,TGCGCCAGCAGCTTGCCGAAGGGACAGCTTACCTACGAGCAGTACTTC
TRBJ2-1,TRBV5-1,-,TRBD2,CASSLTSGGASEQFF,TGCGCCAGCAGCTTAACTAGCGGGGGGGCCAGTGAGCAGTTCTTC
TRBJ1-1,TRBV25-1,-,TRBD1,CASSDWTGGTPRAFF,TGTGCCAGCAGTGATTGGACAGGGGGTACTCCGCGGGCTTTCTTT
TRBJ1-1,TRBV4-1,few,-,CASSLDLNTEAFF,TGCGCCAGCAGCTTAGATCTGAACACTGAAGCTTTCTTT
TRBJ2-5,TRBV6-6,-,-,CASSYSLAQETQYF,TGTGCCAGCAGTTACTCGCTAGCGCAAGAGACCCAGTACTTC
TRBJ2-7,TRBV4-1,-,-,CASSQVVDNYEQYF,TGCGCCAGCAGCCAAGTTGTGGACAACTACGAGCAGTACTTC
TRBJ2-1,TRBV7-9,once,TRBD2,CASSARLAQYNEQFF,TGTGCCAGCAGCGCTCGACTAGCGCAATACAATGAGCAGTTCTTC